This TCR beta chain is from a study of blood T cell repertoires in COVID-19. This CDR3 region has 14 residues. The germline gives CDR1 MNHEY, CDR2 SVGAGI. The V end lost 0 bases, the J end lost 2 bases, and 6 bases lay between the germline ends. Profiled with immunoSEQ multiplex PCR; TCRdb holds only in-frame clones, not every one. The sample includes just under 95,000 clones, around 80% of them seen just once. Sequencing input: peripheral blood. The clonotype was recovered from a human donor in a cohort sampled during active COVID-19. The rearrangement uses TRBV6-5 and TRBJ2-3, with D possibly being TRBD2 (5 bases). The CDR3 spells CASSYSGVTDTQYF. The CDR3 DNA follows: TGTGCCAGCAGTTACTCGGGAGTCACAGATACGCAGTATTTT.